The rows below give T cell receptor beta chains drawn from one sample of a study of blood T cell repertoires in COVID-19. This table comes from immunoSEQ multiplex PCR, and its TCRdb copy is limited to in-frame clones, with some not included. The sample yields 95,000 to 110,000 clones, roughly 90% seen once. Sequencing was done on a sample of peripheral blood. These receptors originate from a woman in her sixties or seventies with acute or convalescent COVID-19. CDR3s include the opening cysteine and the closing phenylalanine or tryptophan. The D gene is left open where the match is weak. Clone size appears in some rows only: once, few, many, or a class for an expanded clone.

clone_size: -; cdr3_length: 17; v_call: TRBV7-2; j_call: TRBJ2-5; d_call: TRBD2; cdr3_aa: CASSLGTSGKGMETQYF; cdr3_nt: TGTGCCAGCAGCCTCGGGACTAGCGGGAAGGGCATGGAGACCCAGTACTTC
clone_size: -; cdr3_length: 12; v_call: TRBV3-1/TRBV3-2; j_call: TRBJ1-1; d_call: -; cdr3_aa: CASSYSSRAAFF; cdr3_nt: TGTGCCAGCAGCTATTCCTCCAGAGCGGCTTTCTTT
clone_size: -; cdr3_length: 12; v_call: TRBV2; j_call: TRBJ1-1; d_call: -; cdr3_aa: CASSAVGTEAFF; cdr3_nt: TGTGCCAGCAGCGCGGTGGGCACTGAAGCTTTCTTT
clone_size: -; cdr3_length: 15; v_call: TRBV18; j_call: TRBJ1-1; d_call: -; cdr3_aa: CASSPMEGQNTEAFF; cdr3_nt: TGTGCCAGCTCACCTATGGAGGGGCAGAACACTGAAGCTTTCTTT
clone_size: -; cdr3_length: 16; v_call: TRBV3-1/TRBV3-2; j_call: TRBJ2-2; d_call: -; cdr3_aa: CASSRSQGMDTGELFF; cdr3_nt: TGTGCCAGCAGCCGCTCCCAGGGGATGGACACCGGGGAGCTGTTTTTT
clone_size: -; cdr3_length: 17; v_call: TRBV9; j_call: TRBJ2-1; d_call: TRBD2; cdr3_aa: CASGRTSGKATYNEQFF; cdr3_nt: TGTGCCAGCGGAAGAACTAGCGGGAAGGCGACCTACAATGAGCAGTTCTTC
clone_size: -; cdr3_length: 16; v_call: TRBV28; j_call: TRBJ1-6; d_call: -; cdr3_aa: CASSTRGAIYNSPLHF; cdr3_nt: TGTGCCAGCAGTACTCGGGGGGCTATCTATAATTCACCCCTCCACTTT
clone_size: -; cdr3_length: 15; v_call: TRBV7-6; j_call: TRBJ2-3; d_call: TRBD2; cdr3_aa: CASSSLAASTDTQYF; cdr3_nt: TGTGCCAGCAGCTCTCTAGCGGCTAGCACAGATACGCAGTATTTT
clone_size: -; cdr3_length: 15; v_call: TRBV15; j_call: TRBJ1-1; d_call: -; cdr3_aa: CATCQDGLGGTEAFF; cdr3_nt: TGTGCCACTTGCCAAGACGGATTAGGGGGCACTGAAGCTTTCTTT
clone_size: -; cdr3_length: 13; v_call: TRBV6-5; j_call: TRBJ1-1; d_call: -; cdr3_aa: CASNLIVVTEAFF; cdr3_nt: TGTGCCAGCAACCTCATAGTTGTCACTGAAGCTTTCTTT
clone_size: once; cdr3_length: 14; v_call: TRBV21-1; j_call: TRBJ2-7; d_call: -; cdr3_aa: CASSPPGGLGEQYF; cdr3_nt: TGTGCCAGCAGCCCTCCGGGGGGGTTAGGCGAGCAGTACTTC
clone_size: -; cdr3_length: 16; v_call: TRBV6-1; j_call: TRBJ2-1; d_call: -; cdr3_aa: CASSELQGSPYNEQFF; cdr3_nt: TGTGCCAGCAGTGAACTACAGGGATCCCCCTACAATGAGCAGTTCTTC
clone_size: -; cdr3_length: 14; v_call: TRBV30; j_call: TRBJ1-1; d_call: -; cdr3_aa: CAWSVWGDLVGAFF; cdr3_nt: TGTGCCTGGAGTGTATGGGGGGATTTGGTGGGAGCTTTCTTT
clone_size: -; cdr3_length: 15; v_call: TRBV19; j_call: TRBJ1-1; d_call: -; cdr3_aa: CASTLGGERITEAFF; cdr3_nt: TGTGCCAGTACCCTTGGGGGGGAGCGGATCACTGAAGCTTTCTTT
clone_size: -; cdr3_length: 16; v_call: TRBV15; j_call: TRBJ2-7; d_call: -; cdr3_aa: CATSRSYSLKSYEQYF; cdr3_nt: TGTGCCACCAGCAGAAGTTACAGCTTAAAATCCTACGAGCAGTACTTC
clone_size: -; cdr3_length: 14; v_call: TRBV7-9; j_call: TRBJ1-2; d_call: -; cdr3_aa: CASTQAGFDYGYTF; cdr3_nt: TGTGCCAGCACCCAGGCGGGATTTGACTATGGCTACACCTTC
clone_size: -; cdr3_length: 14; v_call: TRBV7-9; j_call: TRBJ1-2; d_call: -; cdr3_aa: CASSFYPTNYGYTF; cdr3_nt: TGTGCCAGCAGCTTTTATCCCACAAACTATGGCTACACCTTC
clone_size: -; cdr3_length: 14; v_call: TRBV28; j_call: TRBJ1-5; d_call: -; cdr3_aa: CASSFYGGDQPQHF; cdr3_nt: TGTGCCAGCAGTTTCTACGGGGGGGATCAGCCCCAGCATTTT
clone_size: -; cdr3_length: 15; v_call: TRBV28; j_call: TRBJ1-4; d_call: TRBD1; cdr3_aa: CASILSGQSNEKLFF; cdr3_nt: TGTGCCAGCATCCTCTCGGGACAGTCTAATGAAAAACTGTTTTTT
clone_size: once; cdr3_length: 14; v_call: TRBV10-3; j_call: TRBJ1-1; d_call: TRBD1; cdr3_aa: CAIRPGQENTEAFF; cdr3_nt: TGTGCCATCAGACCGGGACAGGAGAACACTGAAGCTTTCTTT
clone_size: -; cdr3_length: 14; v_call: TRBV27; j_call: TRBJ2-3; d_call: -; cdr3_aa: CASSLWSDSDTQYF; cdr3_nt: TGTGCCAGCAGTTTATGGTCGGACTCAGATACGCAGTATTTT
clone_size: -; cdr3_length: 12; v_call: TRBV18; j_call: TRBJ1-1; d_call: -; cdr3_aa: CASSSQGTEAFF; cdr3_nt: TGTGCCAGCTCTTCACAGGGTACTGAAGCTTTCTTT
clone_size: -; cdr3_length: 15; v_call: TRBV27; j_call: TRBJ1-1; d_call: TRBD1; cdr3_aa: CASSLWDRGRSEAFF; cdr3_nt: TGTGCCAGCAGTTTATGGGACAGGGGGCGTTCTGAAGCTTTCTTT
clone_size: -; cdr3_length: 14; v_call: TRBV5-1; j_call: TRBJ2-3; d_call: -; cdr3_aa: CASSSGTATDTQYF; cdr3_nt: TGCGCCAGCAGTTCCGGGACTGCCACAGATACGCAGTATTTT
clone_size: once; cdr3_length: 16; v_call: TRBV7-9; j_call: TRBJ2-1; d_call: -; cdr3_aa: CASSAPRGIVDNEQFF; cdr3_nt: TGTGCCAGCAGCGCCCCCCGGGGGATTGTAGACAATGAGCAGTTCTTC
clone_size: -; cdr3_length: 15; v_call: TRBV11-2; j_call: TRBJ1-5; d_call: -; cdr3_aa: CASSSQGESNQPQHF; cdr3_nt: TGTGCCAGCAGCTCACAGGGAGAAAGCAATCAGCCCCAGCATTTT
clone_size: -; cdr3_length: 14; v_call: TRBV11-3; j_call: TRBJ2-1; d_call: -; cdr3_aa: CASSSGSGYNEQFF; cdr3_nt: TGTGCCAGCAGCTCGGGAAGCGGATACAATGAGCAGTTCTTC
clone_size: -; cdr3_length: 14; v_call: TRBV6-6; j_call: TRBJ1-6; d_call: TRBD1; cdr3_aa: CASSQGTGGSPLHF; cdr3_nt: TGTGCCAGCTCCCAAGGGACAGGGGGATCACCCCTCCACTTT
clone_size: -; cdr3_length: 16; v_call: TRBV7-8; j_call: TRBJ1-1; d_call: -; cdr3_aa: CASSPQGGSITTEAFF; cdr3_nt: TGTGCCAGCAGCCCCCAGGGAGGGAGTATTACCACTGAAGCTTTCTTT
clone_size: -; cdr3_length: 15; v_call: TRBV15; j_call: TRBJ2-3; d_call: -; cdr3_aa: CATSANSGPTDTQYF; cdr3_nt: TGTGCCACCAGCGCTAATAGCGGTCCCACAGATACGCAGTATTTT
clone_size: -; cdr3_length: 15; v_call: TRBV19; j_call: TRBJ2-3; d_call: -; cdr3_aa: CASSMLSGSTDTQYF; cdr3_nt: TGTGCCAGTAGTATGTTAAGCGGGAGCACAGATACGCAGTATTTT
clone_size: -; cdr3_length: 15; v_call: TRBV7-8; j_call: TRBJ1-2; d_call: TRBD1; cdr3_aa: CASSTRRDRGIGYTF; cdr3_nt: TGTGCCAGCAGTACTAGGCGGGACAGGGGCATTGGCTACACCTTC